This T cell receptor beta chain was obtained from a study of OX40 agonist ivuxolimab in advanced cancers. J lost 1 base, V lost 4 bases, and 17 bases had no gene match. This CDR3 comprises 19 residues. Germline V gene lookup returns CDR1 GTSNPN and CDR2 SVGIG (reference sequence). Measured with immunoSEQ multiplex PCR; TCRdb has only the in-frame clones, and not every one. The sample includes about 79,000 clones, 65% to 85% of them seen just once. This sequence originates from an adult with an advanced solid tumor such as melanoma, head and neck, liver or kidney cancer. The chain links TRBV30 to TRBJ2-3, with 10 bases lining up with TRBD2. The sequenced sample was CD4+ or CD8+ T cells sorted from blood, obtained in a trial of the OX40 agonist ivuxolimab. DNA of the CDR3: TGTGCCTGGACCCAAGAGCGGGAGGGCGATTGGTTTGGCACAGATACGCAGTATTTT. Translated, it gives CAWTQEREGDWFGTDTQYF.